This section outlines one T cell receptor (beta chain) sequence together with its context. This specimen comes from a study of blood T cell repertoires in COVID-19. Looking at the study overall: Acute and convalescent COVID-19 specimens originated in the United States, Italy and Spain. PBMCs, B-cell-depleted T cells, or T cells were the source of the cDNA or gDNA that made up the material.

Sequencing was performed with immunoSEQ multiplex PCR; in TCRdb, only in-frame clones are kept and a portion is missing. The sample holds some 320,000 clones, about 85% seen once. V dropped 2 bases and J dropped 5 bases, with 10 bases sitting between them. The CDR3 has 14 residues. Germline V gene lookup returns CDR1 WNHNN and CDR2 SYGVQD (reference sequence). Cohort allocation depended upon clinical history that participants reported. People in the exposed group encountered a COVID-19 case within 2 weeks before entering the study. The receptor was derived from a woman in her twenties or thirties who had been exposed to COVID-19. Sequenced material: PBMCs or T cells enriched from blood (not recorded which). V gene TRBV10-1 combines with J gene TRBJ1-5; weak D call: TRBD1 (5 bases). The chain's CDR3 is CASSEGAPDQPQHF. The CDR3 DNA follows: TGCGCCAGCAGTGAGGGGGCCCCGGATCAGCCCCAGCATTTT.